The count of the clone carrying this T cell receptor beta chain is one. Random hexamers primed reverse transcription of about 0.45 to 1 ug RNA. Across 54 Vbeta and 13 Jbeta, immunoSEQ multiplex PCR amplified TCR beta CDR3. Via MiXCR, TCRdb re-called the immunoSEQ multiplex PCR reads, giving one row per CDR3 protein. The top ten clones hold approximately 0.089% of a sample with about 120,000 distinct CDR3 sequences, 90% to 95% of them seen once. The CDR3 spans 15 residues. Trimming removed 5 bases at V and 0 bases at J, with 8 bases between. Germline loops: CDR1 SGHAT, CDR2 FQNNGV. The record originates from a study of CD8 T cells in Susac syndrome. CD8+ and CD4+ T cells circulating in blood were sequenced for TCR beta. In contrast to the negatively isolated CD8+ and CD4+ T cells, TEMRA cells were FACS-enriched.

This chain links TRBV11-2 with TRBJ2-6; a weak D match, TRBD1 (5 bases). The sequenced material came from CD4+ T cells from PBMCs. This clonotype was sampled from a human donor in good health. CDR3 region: CASSLDISGANVLTF. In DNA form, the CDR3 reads TGTGCCAGCAGCCTGGACATCTCTGGGGCCAACGTCCTGACTTTC.